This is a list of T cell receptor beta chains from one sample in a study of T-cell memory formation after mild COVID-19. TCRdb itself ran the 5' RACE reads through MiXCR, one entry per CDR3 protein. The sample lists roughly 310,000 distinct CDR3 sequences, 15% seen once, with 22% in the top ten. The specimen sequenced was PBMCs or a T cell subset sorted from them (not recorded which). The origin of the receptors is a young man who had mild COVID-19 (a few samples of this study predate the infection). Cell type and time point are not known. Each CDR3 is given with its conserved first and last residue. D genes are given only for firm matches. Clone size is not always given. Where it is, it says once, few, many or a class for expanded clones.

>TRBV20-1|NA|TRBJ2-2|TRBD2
CSAPRGGGTGELFF
TGCAGTGCCCCTCGGGGGGGCGGGACCGGGGAGCTGTTTTTT
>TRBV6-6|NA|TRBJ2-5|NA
CASSYSGAQETQYF
TGTGCCAGCAGTTACAGTGGGGCTCAAGAGACCCAGTACTTC
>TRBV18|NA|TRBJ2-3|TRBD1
CASSPPKGAIDTQYF
TGTGCCAGCTCACCACCAAAGGGGGCTATAGATACGCAGTATTTT
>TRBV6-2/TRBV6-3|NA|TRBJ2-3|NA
CASSCPEGESTDTQYF
TGTGCCAGCAGTTGCCCTGAAGGGGAGAGCACAGATACGCAGTATTTT
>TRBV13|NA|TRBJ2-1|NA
CASSSGPGQFF
TGTGCCAGCAGCTCCGGACCCGGGCAGTTCTTC
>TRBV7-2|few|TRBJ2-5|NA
CASSLDWGGRSKTQYF
TGTGCCAGCAGCTTAGATTGGGGGGGGCGCTCAAAGACCCAGTACTTC
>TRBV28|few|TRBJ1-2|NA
CASSRLGGYTF
TGTGCCAGCAGCCGCTTGGGTGGCTACACCTTC
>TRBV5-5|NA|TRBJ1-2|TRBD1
CASSWGTGDSGYTF
TGTGCCAGCAGCTGGGGGACAGGGGACAGTGGCTACACCTTC
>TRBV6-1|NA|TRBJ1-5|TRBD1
CASTSDRGRHQPQHF
TGTGCCAGCACCTCGGACAGGGGGCGACATCAGCCCCAGCATTTT
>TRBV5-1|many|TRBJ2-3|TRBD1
CASSDGTGTDTQYF
TGCGCCAGCAGCGACGGGACAGGCACAGATACGCAGTATTTT
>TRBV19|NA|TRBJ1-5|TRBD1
CASSSLTTGGFQPQHF
TGTGCCAGTAGTTCCCTGACGACAGGGGGATTTCAGCCCCAGCATTTT
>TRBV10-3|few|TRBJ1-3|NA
CATSLSSGESTIYF
TGTGCCACCAGCCTGTCCAGTGGGGAAAGCACCATATATTTT
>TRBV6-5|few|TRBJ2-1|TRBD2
CASSYPGLAGSIEQFF
TGTGCCAGCAGTTATCCGGGACTAGCGGGGAGTATTGAGCAGTTCTTC
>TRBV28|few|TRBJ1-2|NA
CASSFGQDGYTF
TGTGCCAGCAGTTTCGGTCAGGATGGCTACACCTTC
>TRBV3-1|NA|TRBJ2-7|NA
CASSRQTPYEQYF
TGTGCCAGCAGCCGACAGACCCCCTACGAGCAGTACTTC
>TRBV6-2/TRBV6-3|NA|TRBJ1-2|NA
CASSDGGGYTF
TGTGCCAGCAGCGATGGCGGCGGCTACACCTTC
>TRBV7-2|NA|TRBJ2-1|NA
CASSLGGSRNEQFF
TGTGCCAGCAGCTTAGGGGGATCTCGTAATGAGCAGTTCTTC
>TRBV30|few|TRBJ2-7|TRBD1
CAQGDTFYEQYF
TGTGCCCAGGGGGACACCTTCTACGAGCAGTACTTC
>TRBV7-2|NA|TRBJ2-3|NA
CASSLASGTTDTQYF
TGTGCCAGCAGCCTGGCGAGCGGAACCACAGATACGCAGTATTTT
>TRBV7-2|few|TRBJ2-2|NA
CASSLRTGHEVTGELFF
TGTGCCAGCAGCTTGAGGACGGGACACGAGGTGACCGGGGAGCTGTTTTTT
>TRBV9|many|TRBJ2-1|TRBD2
CASSVGRLAGGLRSYNEQFF
TGTGCCAGCAGCGTAGGGAGGCTAGCGGGGGGGCTCCGTTCCTACAATGAGCAGTTCTTC
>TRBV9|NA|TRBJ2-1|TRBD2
CASSASTLAGKYNEQFF
TGTGCCAGCAGCGCTTCTACACTAGCGGGGAAGTACAATGAGCAGTTCTTC
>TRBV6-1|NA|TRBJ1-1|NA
CASSSGAGAFF
TGTGCCAGCAGTTCTGGGGCGGGTGCTTTCTTT
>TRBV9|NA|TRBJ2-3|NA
CASSVEGEESTDTQYF
TGTGCCAGCAGCGTAGAGGGGGAGGAGAGCACAGATACGCAGTATTTT
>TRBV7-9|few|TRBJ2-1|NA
CASSLGQRAEQFF
TGTGCCAGCAGCTTAGGTCAGAGGGCTGAGCAGTTCTTC
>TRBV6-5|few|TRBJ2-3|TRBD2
CASRSSGAGDTQYF
TGTGCCAGCAGATCTAGCGGGGCGGGAGATACGCAGTATTTT
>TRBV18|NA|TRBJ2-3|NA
CASSVDTDTQYF
TGTGCCAGCTCGGTCGACACAGATACGCAGTATTTT
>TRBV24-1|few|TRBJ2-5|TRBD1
CATSDWTGGEQETQYF
TGTGCCACCAGTGATTGGACAGGGGGTGAACAAGAGACCCAGTACTTC
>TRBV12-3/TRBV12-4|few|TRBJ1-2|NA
CASRNRVSGYGYTF
TGTGCCAGCAGAAACAGGGTCAGTGGGTATGGCTACACCTTC
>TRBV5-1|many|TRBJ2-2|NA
CASSSGGELFF
TGCGCCAGCAGCTCGGGCGGGGAGCTGTTTTTT
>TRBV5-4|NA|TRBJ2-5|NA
CASTLDTRGETQYF
TGTGCCAGCACCCTAGACACTAGAGGAGAGACCCAGTACTTC
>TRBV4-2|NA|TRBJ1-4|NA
CASSTAGNSNEKLFF
TGTGCCAGCAGCACTGCAGGAAATTCTAATGAAAAACTGTTTTTT
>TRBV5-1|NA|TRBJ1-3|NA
CASSTVPVSGNTIYF
TGCGCCAGCAGCACAGTCCCCGTCTCTGGAAACACCATATATTTT
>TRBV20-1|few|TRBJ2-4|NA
CSARAGTKNIQYF
TGCAGTGCTAGAGCAGGGACCAAAAACATTCAGTACTTC
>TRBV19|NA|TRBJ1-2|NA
CASSPPGRARNGGYTF
TGTGCCAGTTCCCCTCCGGGCAGGGCCCGTAATGGTGGCTACACCTTC
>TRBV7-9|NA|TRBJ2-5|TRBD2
CASSRRTSGVQETQYF
TGTGCCAGCAGCCGAAGGACTAGCGGGGTGCAAGAGACCCAGTACTTC
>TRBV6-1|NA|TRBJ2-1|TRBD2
CATERGDSYNEQFF
TGTGCCACCGAGCGGGGAGATTCCTACAATGAGCAGTTCTTC
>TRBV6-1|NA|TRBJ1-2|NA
CASSLKGRGDYGYTF
TGTGCCAGCAGCCTCAAGGGACGAGGGGACTATGGCTACACCTTC
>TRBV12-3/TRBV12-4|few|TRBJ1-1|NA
CASRSRDGEAFF
TGTGCCAGCAGATCCCGGGACGGTGAAGCTTTCTTT
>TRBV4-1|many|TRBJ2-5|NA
CASRGSETQYF
TGCGCCAGCAGAGGGTCCGAGACCCAGTACTTC
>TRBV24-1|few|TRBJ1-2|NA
CATSDLPGEGGYTF
TGTGCCACCAGTGACTTACCAGGGGAGGGAGGCTACACCTTC
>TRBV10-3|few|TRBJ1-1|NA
CAIRGSGTEAFF
TGTGCCATCAGAGGGTCGGGGACTGAAGCTTTCTTT
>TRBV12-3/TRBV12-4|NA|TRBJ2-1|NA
CASSPNPRYF
TGTGCCAGCAGTCCTAATCCCCGATACTTC
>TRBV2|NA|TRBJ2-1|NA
CASSEGNDREQFF
TGTGCCAGCAGTGAAGGGAACGACCGTGAGCAGTTCTTC
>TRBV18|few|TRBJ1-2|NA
CASSPGSGSYVIAYTF
TGTGCCAGCTCACCCGGGTCCGGGTCTTATGTAATTGCCTACACCTTC
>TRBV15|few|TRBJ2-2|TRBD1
CATSRDGQGPNTGELFF
TGTGCCACCAGCAGAGACGGACAGGGCCCGAACACCGGGGAGCTGTTTTTT
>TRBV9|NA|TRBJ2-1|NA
CASSGGDPSNEQFF
TGTGCCAGCAGCGGCGGGGACCCCTCCAATGAGCAGTTCTTC
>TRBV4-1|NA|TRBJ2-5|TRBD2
CASSQEGLAGLGAQYF
TGCGCCAGCAGCCAAGAAGGGCTAGCGGGACTAGGGGCCCAGTACTTC
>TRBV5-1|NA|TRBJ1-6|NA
CASSLGDSYNSPLHF
TGCGCCAGCAGCTTGGGGGATTCCTATAATTCACCCCTCCACTTT
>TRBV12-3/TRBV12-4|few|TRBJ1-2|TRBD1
CASRGGRGNYGYTF
TGTGCCAGCCGGGGGGGCAGGGGGAACTATGGCTACACCTTC
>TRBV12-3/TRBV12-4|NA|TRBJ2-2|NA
CASKPGPTNTGELFF
TGTGCCAGCAAACCGGGACCAACGAACACCGGGGAGCTGTTTTTT
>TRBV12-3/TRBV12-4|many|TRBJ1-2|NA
CASTGGYTF
TGTGCCAGCACCGGGGGCTACACCTTC
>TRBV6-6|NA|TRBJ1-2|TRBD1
CASSYDGQGGGYTF
TGTGCCAGCAGTTACGATGGACAGGGCGGAGGCTACACCTTC
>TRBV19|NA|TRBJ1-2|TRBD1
CASGDSGNYGYTF
TGTGCCAGTGGGGACAGTGGCAACTATGGCTACACCTTC